What follows describes a single T cell receptor beta chain. The data stem from a study of blood T cell repertoires in COVID-19. Profiling relied on immunoSEQ multiplex PCR, and the TCRdb table lists in-frame clones only, not all of them. The sample shows fewer than 300,000 clones, 80% to 90% of them seen only once. This CDR3 has 14 residues. The ends were cut back, 6 bases at V and 0 bases at J, with 11 bases in the middle. Per the germline V gene, CDR1 is KGHSH and CDR2 is LQKENI. The sample consisted of PBMCs or T cells enriched from blood (not recorded which). The chain recombines TRBV18 with TRBJ1-1; D unresolved. This receptor was obtained from a woman in her twenties or thirties who had recovered from COVID-19. The CDR3 DNA reads as TGTGCCAGCTCTGCAGACAACCTGAACACTGAAGCTTTCTTT. It specifies CASSADNLNTEAFF.